A selection of T cell receptor beta chains follows, all from one sample in a study of T cell repertoires in cytomegalovirus infection. Each CDR3 protein is one row after TCRdb ran MiXCR on the reads. The table has approximately 500,000 distinct CDR3 sequences, 15% to 20% seen once. Sequenced: CD8+ T cells from PBMCs. Every receptor here comes from a human donor in good health (CMV status not recorded). Some clones in this sample may be carry-over from other donors' samples. Each CDR3 is given with its conserved first and last residue. A D gene is named only where the DNA matches it firmly. Part of the rows lack a size; the others show once, few, many or a class for expanded clones.

CDR3 protein | CDR3 DNA | J gene | V gene | D gene | clone size
CASSLTARASQITQYF | TGTGCCAGCAGCCTAACAGCCCGGGCCTCACAAATTACGCAGTATTTT | TRBJ2-3 | TRBV3-1 | . | .
CASSRTAGGQNNEQFF | TGTGCCAGCAGTAGGACAGCGGGGGGCCAGAACAATGAGCAGTTCTTC | TRBJ2-1 | TRBV6-5 | TRBD2 | .
CASSSGGSVGGELFF | TGTGCCAGCAGCTCGGGTGGATCGGTTGGGGGGGAGCTGTTTTTT | TRBJ2-2 | TRBV7-3 | . | many
CASSLGTGSLGYTF | TGTGCCAGCAGTTTAGGGACAGGGTCTTTGGGCTACACCTTC | TRBJ1-2 | TRBV27 | TRBD1 | .
CASSPSRANTEAFF | TGCGCCAGCAGCCCATCCAGGGCTAACACTGAAGCTTTCTTT | TRBJ1-1 | TRBV4-1 | . | .
CNARDLYGLSTDTQYF | TGCAATGCTAGAGATCTTTACGGGCTGAGCACAGATACGCAGTATTTT | TRBJ2-3 | TRBV20-1 | . | .
CASSLPGTGHNSPLHF | TGTGCCAGCAGCTTACCGGGGACAGGGCATAATTCACCCCTCCACTTT | TRBJ1-6 | TRBV7-9 | TRBD1 | many
CASSLWARGDYNEQFF | TGTGCCAGCAGCTTATGGGCTAGGGGAGACTACAATGAGCAGTTCTTC | TRBJ2-1 | TRBV11-2 | . | many
CASSIAMVETQYF | TGTGCCAGCAGTATAGCGATGGTGGAGACCCAGTACTTC | TRBJ2-5 | TRBV28 | . | .
CASSLGTAYTYEQYF | TGTGCCAGCAGCTTGGGTACAGCTTACACATACGAGCAGTACTTC | TRBJ2-7 | TRBV5-4 | . | few
CASSPPDRGLDTGELFF | TGTGCCAGTAGCCCCCCGGACAGGGGGCTTGATACCGGGGAGCTGTTTTTT | TRBJ2-2 | TRBV19 | TRBD1 | few
CASTEQGISNQPQHF | TGTGCCAGCACCGAACAGGGGATTAGCAATCAGCCCCAGCATTTT | TRBJ1-5 | TRBV28 | TRBD1 | few
CASSPRTGGAEYEQYF | TGTGCCAGCAGCCCACGGACAGGGGGCGCGGAATACGAGCAGTACTTC | TRBJ2-7 | TRBV7-6 | TRBD1 | many
CASRPSGLAETQYF | TGTGCCAGCAGGCCGAGCGGACTAGCCGAGACCCAGTACTTC | TRBJ2-5 | TRBV3-1 | TRBD2 | .
CASSPDMNTGELFF | TGTGCCAGCAGCCCCGATATGAACACCGGGGAGCTGTTTTTT | TRBJ2-2 | TRBV12-3/TRBV12-4 | . | few